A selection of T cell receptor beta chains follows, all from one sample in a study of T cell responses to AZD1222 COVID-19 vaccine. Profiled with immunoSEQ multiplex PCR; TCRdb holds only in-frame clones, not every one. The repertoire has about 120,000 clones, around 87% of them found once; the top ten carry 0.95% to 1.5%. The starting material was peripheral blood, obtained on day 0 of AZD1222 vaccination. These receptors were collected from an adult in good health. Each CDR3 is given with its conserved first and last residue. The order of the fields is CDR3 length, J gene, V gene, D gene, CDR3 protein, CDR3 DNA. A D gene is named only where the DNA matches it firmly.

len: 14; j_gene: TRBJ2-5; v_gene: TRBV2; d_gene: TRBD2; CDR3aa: CASSGRGGVETQYF; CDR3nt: TGTGCCAGCAGTGGCCGGGGGGGCGTAGAGACCCAGTACTTC
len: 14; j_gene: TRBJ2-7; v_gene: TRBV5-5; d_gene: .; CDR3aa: CASSRGPTTYEQYF; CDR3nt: TGTGCCAGCAGCCGAGGACCTACAACCTACGAGCAGTACTTC
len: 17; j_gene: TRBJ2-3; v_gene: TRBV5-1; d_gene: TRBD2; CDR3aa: CASSLGLAGAEADTQYF; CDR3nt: TGCGCCAGCAGCTTGGGGTTAGCGGGGGCCGAAGCAGATACGCAGTATTTT
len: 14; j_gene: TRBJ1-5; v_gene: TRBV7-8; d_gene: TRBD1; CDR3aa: CASSPGNRGQPQHF; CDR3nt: TGTGCCAGCAGCCCAGGTAACAGGGGCCAGCCCCAGCATTTT
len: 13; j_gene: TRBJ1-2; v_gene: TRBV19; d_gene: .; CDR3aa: CASSPRYNYGYTF; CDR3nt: TGTGCCAGTAGTCCCCGATATAACTATGGCTACACCTTC
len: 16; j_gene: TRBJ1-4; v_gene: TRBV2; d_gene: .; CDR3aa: CASARGRRLVAEKLFF; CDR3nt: TGTGCCAGCGCCCGGGGACGGAGGTTAGTGGCGGAAAAACTGTTTTTT
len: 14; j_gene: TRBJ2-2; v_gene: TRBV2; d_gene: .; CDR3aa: CASSLATNTGELFF; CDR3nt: TGTGCCAGCAGTCTAGCTACGAACACCGGGGAGCTGTTTTTT
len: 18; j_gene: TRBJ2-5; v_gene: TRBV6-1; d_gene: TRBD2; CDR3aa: CASSEANQAWGGQETQYF; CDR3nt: TGTGCCAGCAGTGAAGCTAATCAGGCGTGGGGGGGACAAGAGACCCAGTACTTC
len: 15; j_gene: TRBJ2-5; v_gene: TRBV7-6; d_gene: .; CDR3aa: CASSLAAGPPETQYF; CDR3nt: TGTGCCAGCAGCTTAGCGGCCGGCCCCCCAGAGACCCAGTACTTC
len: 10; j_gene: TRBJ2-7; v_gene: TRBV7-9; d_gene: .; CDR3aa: CASSPDPQYF; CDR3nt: TGTGCCAGCAGCCCGGACCCCCAGTACTTC
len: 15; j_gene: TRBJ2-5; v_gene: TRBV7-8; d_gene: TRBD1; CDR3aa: CASSPTDRVAETQYF; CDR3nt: TGTGCCAGCAGCCCAACTGACAGGGTGGCGGAGACCCAGTACTTC
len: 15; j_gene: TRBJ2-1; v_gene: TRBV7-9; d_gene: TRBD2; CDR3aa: CASSLGSSGPNEQFF; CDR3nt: TGTGCCAGCAGCTTAGGTTCTAGCGGGCCCAATGAGCAGTTCTTC
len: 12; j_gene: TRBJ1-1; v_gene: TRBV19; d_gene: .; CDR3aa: CASTSGPRIAFF; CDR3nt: TGTGCCAGTACCTCCGGGCCCCGTATCGCTTTCTTT